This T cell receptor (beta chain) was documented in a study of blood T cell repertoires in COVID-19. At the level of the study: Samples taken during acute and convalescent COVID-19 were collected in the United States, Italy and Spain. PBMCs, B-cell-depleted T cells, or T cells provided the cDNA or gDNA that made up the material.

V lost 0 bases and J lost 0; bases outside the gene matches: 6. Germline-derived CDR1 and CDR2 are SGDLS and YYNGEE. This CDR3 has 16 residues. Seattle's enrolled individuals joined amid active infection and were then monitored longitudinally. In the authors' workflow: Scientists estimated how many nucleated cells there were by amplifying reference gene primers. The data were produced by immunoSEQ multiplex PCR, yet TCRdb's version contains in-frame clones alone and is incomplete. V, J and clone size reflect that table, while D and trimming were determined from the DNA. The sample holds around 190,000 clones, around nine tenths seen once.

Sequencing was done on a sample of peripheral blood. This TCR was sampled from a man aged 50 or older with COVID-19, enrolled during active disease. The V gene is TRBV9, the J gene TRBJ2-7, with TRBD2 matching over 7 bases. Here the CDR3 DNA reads TGTGCCAGCAGCGTAGGGGGCGGGAGCAGCTCCTACGAGCAGTACTTC. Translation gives CASSVGGGSSSYEQYF.